These T cell receptor beta chains were read from a single sample in a study of T cells in Graves' hyperthyroidism and ophthalmopathy. Via MiXCR, TCRdb re-called the multiplex PCR reads, giving one row per CDR3 protein. This table has 550,000 to 600,000 distinct CDR3 sequences, more than 45% appearing once. Sequenced material: peripheral blood or thyroid tissue (not recorded which). Every receptor here comes from an adult woman with Graves' disease, either hyperthyroidism or ophthalmopathy (not recorded which). Both conserved end residues are part of each CDR3. A D gene is named only where the DNA matches it firmly. Only some rows state a clone size, as once, few, many or a class for expanded clones.

clone size: NA; J gene: TRBJ1-1; V gene: TRBV19; CDR3 length: 12; D gene: NA; CDR3 DNA: TGTGCCAGTAGTATGAGGGGCACTGAAGCTTTCTTT; CDR3 protein: CASSMRGTEAFF
clone size: NA; J gene: TRBJ1-2; V gene: TRBV5-6; CDR3 length: 14; D gene: NA; CDR3 DNA: TGTGCCAGCAGCTTGGAACAGGCGGCCTATGGCTACACCTTC; CDR3 protein: CASSLEQAAYGYTF
clone size: many; J gene: TRBJ2-5; V gene: TRBV20-1; CDR3 length: 12; D gene: TRBD2; CDR3 DNA: TGCAGTGCTAGACGGACTAGAGAGACCCAGTACTTC; CDR3 protein: CSARRTRETQYF
clone size: many; J gene: TRBJ1-1; V gene: TRBV20-1; CDR3 length: 13; D gene: NA; CDR3 DNA: TGCAGTGCTACCTTGGACGGTTACACTGAAGCTTTCTTT; CDR3 protein: CSATLDGYTEAFF
clone size: few; J gene: TRBJ2-3; V gene: TRBV14; CDR3 length: 14; D gene: NA; CDR3 DNA: TGTGCCAGCAGCCAAGTGTCCCTTCGGGATACGCAGTATTTT; CDR3 protein: CASSQVSLRDTQYF
clone size: many; J gene: TRBJ1-1; V gene: TRBV7-2; CDR3 length: 15; D gene: NA; CDR3 DNA: TGTGCCAGCAGCTGGCCGGGCCCTGGGGGCACTGAAGCTTTCTTT; CDR3 protein: CASSWPGPGGTEAFF
clone size: few; J gene: TRBJ2-3; V gene: TRBV11-2; CDR3 length: 13; D gene: NA; CDR3 DNA: TGTGCCAGCAGCCTACGACAGGCCAGTACGCAGTATTTT; CDR3 protein: CASSLRQASTQYF
clone size: NA; J gene: TRBJ2-7; V gene: TRBV25-1; CDR3 length: 13; D gene: TRBD2; CDR3 DNA: TGTGCCAGCTTACTAGCGGGGCCCTACGAGCAGTACTTC; CDR3 protein: CASLLAGPYEQYF
clone size: many; J gene: TRBJ1-3; V gene: TRBV4-1; CDR3 length: 15; D gene: NA; CDR3 DNA: TGCGCCAGCAGCCAAGAGCGCTTCTCTGGAAACACCATATATTTT; CDR3 protein: CASSQERFSGNTIYF
clone size: many; J gene: TRBJ2-7; V gene: TRBV10-3; CDR3 length: 11; D gene: NA; CDR3 DNA: TGTGCCATCAGTGCGGGGCACGAGCAGTACTTC; CDR3 protein: CAISAGHEQYF
clone size: NA; J gene: TRBJ1-2; V gene: TRBV29-1; CDR3 length: 13; D gene: NA; CDR3 DNA: TGCAGCGTTGAAGTGGGCGGAAGCTATGGCTACACCTTC; CDR3 protein: CSVEVGGSYGYTF
clone size: NA; J gene: TRBJ1-1; V gene: TRBV6-4; CDR3 length: 13; D gene: NA; CDR3 DNA: TGTGCCAGCGGCACTTCCCCGGACAGTGAAGCTTTCTTT; CDR3 protein: CASGTSPDSEAFF